This T cell receptor (beta chain) is drawn from a study of neurological immune-mediated disorders. Findings and limits, study-wide: The greatest TCR clonal expansion appeared in HTLV-1-associated myelopathy and the smallest, falling below healthy controls, in multiple sclerosis.

There are many counts of this clonotype. Its cognate antigen is unknown. Trimming left V 6 bases short and J 3 bases short, with 11 bases between. The CDR3 spans 13 residues. Germline V gene lookup returns CDR1 ENHRY and CDR2 SYGVKD. Each CDR3 protein gets one entry after TCRdb re-called the 5' RACE reads with MiXCR. The repertoire consists of 71,000 or so distinct CDR3 sequences, with roughly 4.8% occurring once and the leading ten covering 2% to 2.5%. Preparation of the unsorted libraries drew on 2 million PBMCs stored at -80 C. The source of this sequence is a woman aged 30 to 39 with multiple sclerosis. The sample taken for sequencing was PBMCs. The rearrangement joins TRBV10-3 to TRBJ1-1, with D unclear. CDR3 nucleotide sequence: TGTGCCATCAGCAATCCTCCGGACACTGAAGCTTTCTTT. Translating gives CAISNPPDTEAFF.